The clone carrying this T cell receptor (beta chain) was picked up one time. CDR3 length: 15 residues. CDR1 is LNHNV and CDR2 is YYDKDF in the germline V gene (reference sequence). J gave up 5 bases and V 3 bases, and 6 bases lay outside the gene matches. Assay used: immunoSEQ multiplex PCR; TCRdb lists only in-frame clones, some missing. The table lists 52,000 or so clones, 75% to 90% of them singletons. The entry originates in a study of T cell changes during pregnancy in multiple sclerosis. The V gene is TRBV15, the J gene TRBJ2-2, with 7 bases that match TRBD1. The specimen was CD4+ T cells from peripheral blood mononuclear cells, collected in the first trimester of pregnancy. The sequence came from a female donor with multiple sclerosis, enrolled in a pregnancy study. CDR3 DNA: TGTGCCACCAGCAGCTCCAGGGGGTTTACCGGGGAGCTGTTTTTT. As protein: CATSSSRGFTGELFF.